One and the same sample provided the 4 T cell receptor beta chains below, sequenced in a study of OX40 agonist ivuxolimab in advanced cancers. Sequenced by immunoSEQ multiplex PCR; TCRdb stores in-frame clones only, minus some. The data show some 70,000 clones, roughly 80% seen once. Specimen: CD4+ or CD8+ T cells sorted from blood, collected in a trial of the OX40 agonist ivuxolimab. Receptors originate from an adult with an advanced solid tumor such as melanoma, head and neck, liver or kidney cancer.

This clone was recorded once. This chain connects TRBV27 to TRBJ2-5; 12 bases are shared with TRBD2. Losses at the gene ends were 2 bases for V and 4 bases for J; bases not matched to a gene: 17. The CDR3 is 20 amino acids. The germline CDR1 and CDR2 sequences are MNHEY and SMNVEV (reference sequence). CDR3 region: CASSLTAISASGRGGETQYF. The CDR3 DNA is TGTGCCAGCAGTTTAACAGCCATAAGCGCTAGCGGGAGGGGGGGAGAGACCCAGTACTTC.

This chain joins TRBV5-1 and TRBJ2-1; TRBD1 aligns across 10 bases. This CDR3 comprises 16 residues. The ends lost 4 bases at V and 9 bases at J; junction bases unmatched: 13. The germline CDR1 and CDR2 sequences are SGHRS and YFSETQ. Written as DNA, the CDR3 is TGCGCCAGCAGCCCCTCCCCGGGACAGGGGTTAGGTGAGCAGTTCTTC. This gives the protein CASSPSPGQGLGEQFF.

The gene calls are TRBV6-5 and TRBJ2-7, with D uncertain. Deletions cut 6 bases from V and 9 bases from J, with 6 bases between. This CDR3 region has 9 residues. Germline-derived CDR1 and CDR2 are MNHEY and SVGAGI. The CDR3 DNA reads TGTGCCAGCAGACTTCGGCAGTACGTC. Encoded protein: CASRLRQYV.

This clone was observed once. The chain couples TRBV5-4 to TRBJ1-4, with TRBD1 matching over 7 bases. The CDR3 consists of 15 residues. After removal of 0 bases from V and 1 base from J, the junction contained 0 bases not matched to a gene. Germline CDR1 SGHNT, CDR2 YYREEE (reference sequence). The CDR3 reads CASSLDRGTNEKLFF. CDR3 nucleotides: TGTGCCAGCAGCTTGGACAGGGGAACTAATGAAAAACTGTTTTTT.